This T cell receptor (beta chain) was observed in a study of read filtering for tumor transcriptome and immune sequencing. Study-wide background: Mean patient age was approximately 66 years, range about 45 to 85; 17 male, around 15 female.

This library used about 360 ng RNA and molecular barcoded adaptors spanning alpha/delta and beta/gamma chains. TCRdb redid the calling of the reads with MiXCR, one entry per CDR3 protein. There are about 46,000 distinct CDR3 sequences in the sample; 15% to 20% occur only once, and more than 30% lies in the top ten. CDR1 and CDR2 (germline): WNHNN, SYGVQD (reference sequence). This CDR3 is 16 amino acids long. Losses at the gene ends were 4 bases for V and 5 bases for J; bases not matched to a gene: 5. Overall study results and limits: Sorted CD138-negative bone marrow cells were not purified T cells. RNA-seq captured clonotypes less deeply and reliably than IR-seq. Single-read clonotypes: roughly 82% of IR-seq clonotypes (around 3.4% of reads), about 75% of RNA-seq clonotypes (approximately 49% of reads).

Details on this clonotype: Its specificity is not known.

The chain carries TRBV10-1 and TRBJ2-5, with 15 bases that match TRBD2. Sequenced sample: a population of CD138-negative cells sorted from bone marrow. This TCR was recovered from a donor at least 40 years old with multiple myeloma. The CDR3: CASSVGLAGGQETQYF. The DNA of the CDR3 is TGCGCCAGCAGTGTCGGACTAGCGGGAGGGCAGGAGACCCAGTACTTC.